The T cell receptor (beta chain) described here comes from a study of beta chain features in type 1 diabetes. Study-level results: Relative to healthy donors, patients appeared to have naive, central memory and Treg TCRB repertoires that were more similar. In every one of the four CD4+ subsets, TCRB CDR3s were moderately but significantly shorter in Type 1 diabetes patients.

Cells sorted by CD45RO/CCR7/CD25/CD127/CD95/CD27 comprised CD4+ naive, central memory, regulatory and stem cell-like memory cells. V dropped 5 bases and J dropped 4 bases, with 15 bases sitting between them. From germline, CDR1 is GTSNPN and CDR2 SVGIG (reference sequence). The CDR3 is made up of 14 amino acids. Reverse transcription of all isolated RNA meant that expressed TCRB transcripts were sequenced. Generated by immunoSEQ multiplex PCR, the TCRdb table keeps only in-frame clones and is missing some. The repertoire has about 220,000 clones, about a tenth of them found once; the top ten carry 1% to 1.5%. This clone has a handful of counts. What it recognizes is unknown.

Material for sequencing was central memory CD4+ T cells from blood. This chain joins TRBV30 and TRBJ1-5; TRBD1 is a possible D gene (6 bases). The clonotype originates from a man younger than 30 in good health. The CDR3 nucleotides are TGTGCCTGGGGCACCGGGACACCGAATCAGCCCCAGCATTTT. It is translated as CAWGTGTPNQPQHF.